These T cell receptor beta chains were read from a single sample in a study of healthy donors' naive CD4 and CD8 T cells. A single record per CDR3 protein comes from TCRdb applying MiXCR to the reads. The sample lists 200,000 or so distinct CDR3 sequences; about 76% were seen once. The sequenced material came from naive CD4+ and CD8+ T cells sorted from blood, pooled from several donors. These receptors were taken from a pool of human donors in good health; the sample pools cells from several healthy donors. Each CDR3 is given with its conserved first and last residue. Fields, in order: V gene, J gene, CDR3 length, clone size, D gene, CDR3 protein, CDR3 DNA. D genes are given only for firm matches. Clone size, where shown, is once, few, many, or a class for clones that have expanded.

v_gene: TRBV11-2; j_gene: TRBJ2-7; len: 16; abundance: NA; d_gene: TRBD2; CDR3aa: CASSDVAGTSTYEQYF; CDR3nt: TGTGCCAGCAGTGACGTGGCGGGGACTAGCACCTACGAGCAGTACTTC
v_gene: TRBV4-1; j_gene: TRBJ1-1; len: 15; abundance: NA; d_gene: NA; CDR3aa: CASSPVQGGGTEAFF; CDR3nt: TGCGCCAGCAGCCCAGTCCAGGGTGGCGGCACTGAAGCTTTCTTT
v_gene: TRBV4-3; j_gene: TRBJ2-7; len: 15; abundance: NA; d_gene: TRBD2; CDR3aa: CASSQDRTSTYEQYF; CDR3nt: TGCGCCAGCAGCCAAGATAGGACTAGCACCTACGAGCAGTACTTC
v_gene: TRBV6-6; j_gene: TRBJ1-2; len: 13; abundance: NA; d_gene: TRBD1; CDR3aa: CASSGGGAWGYTF; CDR3nt: TGTGCCAGCAGTGGAGGGGGCGCATGGGGCTACACCTTC
v_gene: TRBV13; j_gene: TRBJ2-1; len: 18; abundance: NA; d_gene: TRBD1; CDR3aa: CASSSQGAGDIHPDEQFF; CDR3nt: TGTGCCAGCAGCTCACAGGGGGCTGGCGACATCCACCCCGATGAGCAGTTCTTC
v_gene: TRBV5-1; j_gene: TRBJ2-1; len: 15; abundance: NA; d_gene: NA; CDR3aa: CASSRDGGSYNEQFF; CDR3nt: TGCGCCAGCAGCCGTGACGGAGGCTCCTACAATGAGCAGTTCTTC
v_gene: TRBV11-2; j_gene: TRBJ1-1; len: 14; abundance: NA; d_gene: NA; CDR3aa: CASSLVGTNTEAFF; CDR3nt: TGTGCCAGCAGCTTAGTGGGAACGAACACTGAAGCTTTCTTT
v_gene: TRBV18; j_gene: TRBJ2-3; len: 13; abundance: NA; d_gene: NA; CDR3aa: CASSPREADTQYF; CDR3nt: TGTGCCAGCTCACCACGAGAGGCAGATACGCAGTATTTT
v_gene: TRBV5-5; j_gene: TRBJ2-1; len: 13; abundance: few; d_gene: TRBD2; CDR3aa: CASRGLAANEQFF; CDR3nt: TGTGCCAGCAGAGGACTAGCGGCCAATGAGCAGTTCTTC
v_gene: TRBV5-1; j_gene: TRBJ2-2; len: 21; abundance: NA; d_gene: NA; CDR3aa: CASSPRSVRTGPARNTGELFF; CDR3nt: TGCGCCAGCAGCCCCCGATCCGTAAGAACAGGGCCCGCGAGGAACACCGGGGAGCTGTTTTTT
v_gene: TRBV30; j_gene: TRBJ2-1; len: 16; abundance: NA; d_gene: TRBD2; CDR3aa: CAWSGTGASGRNEQFF; CDR3nt: TGTGCCTGGAGTGGGACCGGGGCTAGCGGTCGCAATGAGCAGTTCTTC
v_gene: TRBV29-1; j_gene: TRBJ2-3; len: 15; abundance: few; d_gene: NA; CDR3aa: CSVEGVTDRTDTQYF; CDR3nt: TGCAGCGTTGAGGGGGTGACAGATCGCACGGATACGCAGTATTTT
v_gene: TRBV11-1; j_gene: TRBJ2-5; len: 15; abundance: NA; d_gene: NA; CDR3aa: CASSLGRVQQETQYF; CDR3nt: TGTGCCAGCAGCCTGGGACGGGTTCAACAAGAGACCCAGTACTTC
v_gene: TRBV15; j_gene: TRBJ1-2; len: 15; abundance: NA; d_gene: NA; CDR3aa: CATSSGAGRVYGYTF; CDR3nt: TGTGCCACCAGCAGTGGAGCGGGACGGGTCTATGGCTACACCTTC
v_gene: TRBV29-1; j_gene: TRBJ2-7; len: 13; abundance: NA; d_gene: NA; CDR3aa: CSVGTESTYEQYF; CDR3nt: TGCAGCGTTGGGACCGAATCAACCTACGAGCAGTACTTC
v_gene: TRBV19; j_gene: TRBJ2-7; len: 14; abundance: NA; d_gene: TRBD2; CDR3aa: CASTTSGTSYEQYF; CDR3nt: TGTGCCAGTACGACTAGCGGGACCTCCTACGAGCAGTACTTC
v_gene: TRBV6-2/TRBV6-3; j_gene: TRBJ2-7; len: 13; abundance: NA; d_gene: NA; CDR3aa: CASSPGRDYEQYF; CDR3nt: TGTGCCAGCAGCCCGGGACGGGATTACGAGCAGTACTTC
v_gene: TRBV29-1; j_gene: TRBJ2-7; len: 10; abundance: NA; d_gene: NA; CDR3aa: CSVGADEQYF; CDR3nt: TGCAGCGTTGGGGCGGACGAGCAGTACTTC
v_gene: TRBV10-3; j_gene: TRBJ2-7; len: 15; abundance: NA; d_gene: TRBD1; CDR3aa: CAISEYGTGDYEQYF; CDR3nt: TGTGCCATCAGTGAGTACGGGACAGGGGACTACGAGCAGTACTTC
v_gene: TRBV6-1; j_gene: TRBJ1-1; len: 13; abundance: NA; d_gene: NA; CDR3aa: CASRQVTNTEAFF; CDR3nt: TGTGCCAGCAGGCAAGTTACGAACACTGAAGCTTTCTTT
v_gene: TRBV11-2; j_gene: TRBJ2-1; len: 13; abundance: NA; d_gene: NA; CDR3aa: CASSFSFVNEQFF; CDR3nt: TGTGCCAGCAGCTTTTCATTCGTCAATGAGCAGTTCTTC
v_gene: TRBV6-2/TRBV6-3; j_gene: TRBJ2-7; len: 12; abundance: NA; d_gene: NA; CDR3aa: CASRRKPYEQYF; CDR3nt: TGTGCCAGCAGGAGAAAGCCCTACGAGCAGTACTTC
v_gene: TRBV4-2; j_gene: TRBJ1-1; len: 15; abundance: NA; d_gene: NA; CDR3aa: CASSQPGRTNTEAFF; CDR3nt: TGTGCCAGCAGCCAACCGGGACGGACGAACACTGAAGCTTTCTTT